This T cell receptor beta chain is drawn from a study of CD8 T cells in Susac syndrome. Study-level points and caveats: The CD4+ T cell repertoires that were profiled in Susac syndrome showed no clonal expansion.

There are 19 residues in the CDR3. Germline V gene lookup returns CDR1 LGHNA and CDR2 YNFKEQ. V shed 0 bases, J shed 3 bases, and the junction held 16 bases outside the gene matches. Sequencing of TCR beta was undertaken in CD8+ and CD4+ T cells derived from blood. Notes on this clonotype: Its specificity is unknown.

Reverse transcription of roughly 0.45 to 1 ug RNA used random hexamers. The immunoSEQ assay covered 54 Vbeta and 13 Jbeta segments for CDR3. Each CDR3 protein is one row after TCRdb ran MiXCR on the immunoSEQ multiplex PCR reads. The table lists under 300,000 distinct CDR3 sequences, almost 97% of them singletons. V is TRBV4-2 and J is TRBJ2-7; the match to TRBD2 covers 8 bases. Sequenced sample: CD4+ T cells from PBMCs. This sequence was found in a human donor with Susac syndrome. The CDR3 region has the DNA TGTGCCAGCAGCCAAGAGAGTAGCGGGGCAGCGACCCTCAACTACGAGCAGTACTTC. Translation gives CASSQESSGAATLNYEQYF.